Listed here is a single TCR beta chain. The sample comes from a study of blood T cell repertoires in COVID-19. Study background: Collection of acute and convalescent COVID-19 samples took place in the United States, Italy and Spain. PBMCs, B-cell-depleted T cells, or T cells provided the cDNA or gDNA that made up the material.

CDR3 size: 16 residues. The trim removed 4 bases at V and 3 bases at J, leaving 10 bases unmatched. The germline gives CDR1 SGHTA, CDR2 FQGNSA. Measured with immunoSEQ multiplex PCR; TCRdb has only the in-frame clones, and not every one. Of 250,000 or so clones in the sample, roughly 90% were seen once. Ages ranged from about 18 to 90 years, with residence in around 24 US areas. Recovered status applied to Cohort 3 donors who had two consecutive negative PCRs. It also applied to those with clearance or with symptom resolution. The rearrangement joins TRBV7-2 to TRBJ1-1, with 8 bases lining up with TRBD1. The sequence derives from a middle-aged man who had recovered from COVID-19. The source material was PBMCs or T cells enriched from blood (not recorded which). The CDR3 DNA reads TGTGCCAGCAGCTATACCCCCAGACAGGGGCACACTGAAGCTTTCTTT. It specifies CASSYTPRQGHTEAFF.